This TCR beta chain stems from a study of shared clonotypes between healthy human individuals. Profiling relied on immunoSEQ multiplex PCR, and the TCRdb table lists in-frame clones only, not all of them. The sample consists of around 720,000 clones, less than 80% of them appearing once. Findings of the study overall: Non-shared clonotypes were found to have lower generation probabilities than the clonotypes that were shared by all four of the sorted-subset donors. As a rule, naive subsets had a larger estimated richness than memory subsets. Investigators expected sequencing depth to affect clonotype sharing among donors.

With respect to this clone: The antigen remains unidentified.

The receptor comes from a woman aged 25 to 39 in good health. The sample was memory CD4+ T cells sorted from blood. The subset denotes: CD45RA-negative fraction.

CDR3 DNA: TGTGCCAGCAGTGAAGATGAGGAGGGGACCTACGAGCAGTACTTC. The encoded protein is CASSEDEEGTYEQYF. This chain uses TRBV25-1 with TRBJ2-4; perhaps TRBD2 as D (6 bases). The end of the DNA aligns better with TRBJ2-7, so the J call may be wrong. The V gene's germline CDR1 is MGHDK and CDR2 SYGVNS. This CDR3 has 15 amino acids.